These 21 T cell receptor beta chains originate from one sample sequenced in a study of cytomegalovirus exposure and HLA in healthy donors (TCRdb year 2017). The library came from the immunoSEQ multiplex PCR assay. A mixture of 60 forward primers for TCR Vbeta segments and 13 reverse primers for TCR Jbeta segments was used in the multiplex PCR. TCRdb took over this immuneACCESS table, retaining in-frame rearrangements with V and J assigned. Such tables are incomplete; in checked studies, under half of the missing clones stem from an unresolved V gene, and the remainder is unexplained. The sample table lists 120,000 or so clones, 79% of them with a count of one. The top ten hold roughly 2% of the sample. Sequencing input: PBMCs. These receptors came from a man aged 18 to 30 in good health and CMV-seronegative.

The rearrangement joins TRBV18 to TRBJ1-1; TRBD1 matches 8 bases. The CDR3 is 14 residues long. With V trimmed by 4 bases and J by 3 bases, 4 bases remained unmatched. Per the germline V gene, CDR1 is KGHSH and CDR2 is LQKENI. In nucleotides, the CDR3 is TGTGCCAGCTCACGTGACAGGGGTGACACTGAAGCTTTCTTT. Its translation: CASSRDRGDTEAFF. Full variable domain (missing parts from reference TRBV18 and TRBJ1-1): NAGVMQNPRHLVRRRGQEARLRCSPMKGHSHVYWYRQLPEEGLKFMVYLQKENIIDESGMPKERFSAEFPKEGPSILRIQQVVRGDSAAYFCASSRDRGDTEAFFGQGTRLTVV.

V gene TRBV4-3 combines with J gene TRBJ2-3, with 14 bases matching TRBD2. Germline V lookup: CDR1 LGHNA, CDR2 YSLEER. V was pared by 0 bases and J by 5 bases, with 7 bases of the junction left unmatched. The CDR3 is made up of 18 amino acids. CDR3: CASSQEPGLAGEVDTQYF. In DNA form, the CDR3 reads TGCGCCAGCAGCCAAGAACCGGGACTAGCGGGAGAGGTAGATACGCAGTATTTT.

The J gene is TRBJ2-5, the V gene TRBV19; 12 bases map to TRBD2. V gave up 5 bases and J gave up 5 bases; unmatched junction bases: 9. The CDR3 runs 16 residues. Germline V gene data show CDR1 as LNHDA and CDR2 as SQIVND (reference sequence). Written as DNA, the CDR3 is TGTGCCAGTAGTTCTAGCGGGAGGGCCTTTTGGGAGACCCAGTACTTC. It yields the protein CASSSSGRAFWETQYF.

This chain connects TRBV19 to TRBJ1-4; no reliable D call. Trimming left V 6 bases short and J 7 bases short, with 12 bases between. The CDR3 covers 13 residues. Germline V lookup: CDR1 LNHDA, CDR2 SQIVND (reference sequence). The chain's CDR3 is CASSRGMGEKLFF. In DNA, the CDR3 is TGTGCCAGTAGCAGAGGGATGGGTGAAAAACTGTTTTTT.

The V and J genes are TRBV28 and TRBJ2-1; TRBD2 aligns across 11 bases. Per germline, CDR1 MDHEN and CDR2 SYDVKM. The CDR3 is 17 residues long. Unmatched junction bases numbered 9, after V lost 2 bases and J lost 6 bases. The CDR3, as DNA: TGTGCCAGCAGTTTACGACTCGGACTAGCGGGTCTCAATGAGCAGTTCTTC. It is translated as CASSLRLGLAGLNEQFF. Full variable domain (remainder filled in from reference TRBV28 and TRBJ2-1): DVKVTQSSRYLVKRTGEKVFLECVQDMDHENMFWYRQDPGLGLRLIYFSYDVKMKEKGDIPEGYSVSREKKERFSLILESASTNQTSMYLCASSLRLGLAGLNEQFFGPGTRLTVL.

DNA for the CDR3: TGTGCCAGCTCACCGTCGGTACAGGGTCAAGGCACTGAAGCTTTCTTT. It is translated as CASSPSVQGQGTEAFF. The gene calls are TRBV18 and TRBJ1-1; a weak D match, TRBD1 (6 bases). The CDR3 runs to 16 residues. Trimming took 3 bases from V and 4 from J, leaving 18 bases between them. CDR1 KGHSH and CDR2 LQKENI come from the germline V gene.

The chain is built from TRBV7-8 and TRBJ2-1; 7 positions match TRBD1. The germline V gene has CDR1 SGHVS and CDR2 FQNEAQ. The CDR3 covers 19 residues. Germline trimming cut 5 bases from V and 0 bases from J; bases unmatched to any gene: 16. CDR3 in DNA: TGTGCCAGCAGCAGCGGACAGGACTCCTTCTTTAGCTCCTACAATGAGCAGTTCTTC. It encodes CASSSGQDSFFSSYNEQFF.

This chain connects TRBV6-4 to TRBJ2-1; 7 bases line up with TRBD2. The CDR3 runs 13 residues. CDR1 and CDR2 (germline): MRHNA, SNTAGT. V dropped 3 bases and J dropped 5; count of bases not matched to a gene: 1. CDR3 nucleotides: TGTGCCAGCAGTGAGCGGGAGCACAATGAGCAGTTCTTC. Translation: CASSEREHNEQFF.

The V gene is TRBV14, the J gene TRBJ2-1; 7 bases match TRBD2. This CDR3 has 16 residues. The germline CDR1 and CDR2 sequences are SGHDN and FVKESK. Trimming at V came to 0 bases and at J to 4 bases, leaving 6 bases not matched to a gene. The CDR3 DNA reads TGTGCCAGCAGCCAAGACGTGTCTAGCGGTTACAATGAGCAGTTCTTC. Translation gives CASSQDVSSGYNEQFF.

The chain employs TRBV28 and TRBJ1-2, with D hard to call. This CDR3 contains 13 residues. CDR1 MDHEN and CDR2 SYDVKM come from the germline V gene. V dropped 2 bases and J dropped 6 bases, with 10 bases sitting between them. The CDR3 loop reads CASSLTFTDGYTF. In DNA, the CDR3 is TGTGCCAGCAGTTTAACCTTTACTGATGGCTACACCTTC.

The chain recombines TRBV4-1 with TRBJ2-3; 8 nucleotides match TRBD1. The trim removed 6 bases at V and 2 bases at J, leaving 13 bases unmatched. Germline V gives CDR1 MGHRA, CDR2 YSYEKL. The CDR3 runs 17 residues. CDR3 in amino acids: CASRPTPGTGNTDTQYF. CDR3 sequence (DNA): TGCGCCAGCAGACCCACTCCCGGGACAGGTAACACAGATACGCAGTATTTT.

The chain joins TRBV18 to TRBJ2-5; D remains ambiguous. The germline V gene encodes CDR1 KGHSH and CDR2 LQKENI. The length of the CDR3 is 14 residues. V lost 1 base, J lost 3 bases, and 9 bases lay in between. The CDR3 nucleotides are TGTGCCAGCTCACCACAAATCAGGAAAGAGACCCAGTACTTC. Its translation is CASSPQIRKETQYF.

V is TRBV19 and J is TRBJ1-2, with D perhaps TRBD1 (5 bases). V was pared by 7 bases and J by 3 bases, with 18 bases between. From germline, CDR1 is LNHDA and CDR2 SQIVND (reference sequence). The CDR3 sequence is 15 residues long. In DNA form, the CDR3 reads TGTGCCAGTATGGGAGGTGAGACAGTACACTATGGCTACACCTTC. Protein sequence: CASMGGETVHYGYTF.

The rearrangement links TRBV6-5 to TRBJ1-5; D is undetermined. V was cut by 6 bases and J by 1 base, with 10 bases left in between. The germline gives CDR1 MNHEY, CDR2 SVGAGI. This CDR3 spans 14 amino acids. In DNA, the CDR3 is TGTGCCAGCAGCCTCGGGGTCAGCAATCAGCCCCAGCATTTT. Its translation: CASSLGVSNQPQHF.

The V call is TRBV7-9, the J call TRBJ1-6; 9 bases are shared with TRBD1. The CDR3 has 15 residues. Trimming took 4 bases from V and 9 from J; bases not matched to a gene: 7. The germline V gene has CDR1 SEHNR and CDR2 FQNEAQ (reference sequence). CDR3 sequence reads: CASSSEGQGGSPLHF. CDR3 in DNA: TGTGCCAGCAGCTCCGAGGGACAGGGCGGTTCACCCCTCCACTTT.

V gene TRBV4-2 combines with J gene TRBJ2-7; D perhaps matches TRBD2 (5 bases). Trimming left V 0 bases short and J 0 bases short, with 12 bases between. This CDR3 has 16 amino acids. Germline CDR1 and CDR2: LGHNA and YNFKEQ. Here the CDR3 reads CASSQDQASSSYEQYF. CDR3 sequence (DNA): TGTGCCAGCAGCCAAGATCAGGCTAGCAGCTCCTACGAGCAGTACTTC.

This clone was counted at least ten times. The chain links TRBV7-9 to TRBJ2-7; the D gene is possibly TRBD1 (6 bases). The CDR3 has 17 residues. Trimming took off 0 bases at V and 1 base at J, with 16 bases between the two ends. Germline V gene data show CDR1 as SEHNR and CDR2 as FQNEAQ (reference sequence). Here the CDR3 DNA reads TGTGCCAGCAGCTTAGCGCTAGGGGACACGCAATCCTACGAGCAGTACTTC. Protein product: CASSLALGDTQSYEQYF.

This chain connects TRBV15 to TRBJ2-5, with D hard to call. Germline V CDR1 and CDR2: LNHNV, YYDKDF (reference sequence). V lost 0 bases, J lost 5 bases, and 4 bases lay in between. CDR3 length: 12 residues. CDR3 bases: TGTGCCACCAGCAGAGATTATGAGACCCAGTACTTC. Translating gives CATSRDYETQYF.

The chain uses TRBV5-1 and TRBJ2-3; 10 bases map to TRBD2. This CDR3 has 17 amino acids. Germline CDR1 reads SGHRS; CDR2 reads YFSETQ. J gave up 4 bases and V 0 bases, and 8 bases lay outside the gene matches. CDR3 nucleotide sequence: TGCGCCAGCAGCTTGGTGGCGCGAGCGGGAGGGGCAGATACGCAGTATTTT. Protein product: CASSLVARAGGADTQYF.

CDR3 sequence (DNA): TGTGCCAGCAGCTCGGGACTAGCGGGTTGGGTAGAGACCCAGTACTTC. Its translation: CASSSGLAGWVETQYF. The chain employs TRBV7-8 and TRBJ2-5, with TRBD2 matching 12 bases. The CDR3 is 16 residues long. V was clipped by 4 bases and J by 4 bases; unmatched bases: 7. CDR1 and CDR2 from the germline V gene are SGHVS and FQNEAQ.

V usage is TRBV5-1 and J usage is TRBJ2-5; unclear D gene. V lost 5 bases to trimming and J lost 4 bases, with 15 bases between them. Germline V gene sequence: CDR1 SGHRS, CDR2 YFSETQ. The CDR3 has 14 amino acids. The CDR3 is CASRVQVDPETQYF. The CDR3 nucleotides read TGCGCCAGCAGAGTTCAGGTAGACCCAGAGACCCAGTACTTC.